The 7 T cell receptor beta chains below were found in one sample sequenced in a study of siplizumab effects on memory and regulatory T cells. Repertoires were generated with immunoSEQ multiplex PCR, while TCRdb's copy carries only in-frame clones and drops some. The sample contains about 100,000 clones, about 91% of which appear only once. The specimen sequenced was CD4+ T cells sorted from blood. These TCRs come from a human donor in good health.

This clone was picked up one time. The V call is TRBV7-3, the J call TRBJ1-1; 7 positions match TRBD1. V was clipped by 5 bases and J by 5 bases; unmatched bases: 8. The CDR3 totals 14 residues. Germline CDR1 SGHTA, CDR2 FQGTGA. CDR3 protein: CASSLRQGGTEAFF. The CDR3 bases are TGTGCCAGCAGCCTGAGACAGGGAGGTACTGAAGCTTTCTTT.

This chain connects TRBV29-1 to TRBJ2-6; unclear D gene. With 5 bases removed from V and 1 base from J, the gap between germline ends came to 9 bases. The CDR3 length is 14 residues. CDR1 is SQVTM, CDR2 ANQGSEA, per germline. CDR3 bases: TGCAGCGTTCAGACACAGTCTGGGGCCAACGTCCTGACTTTC. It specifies CSVQTQSGANVLTF.

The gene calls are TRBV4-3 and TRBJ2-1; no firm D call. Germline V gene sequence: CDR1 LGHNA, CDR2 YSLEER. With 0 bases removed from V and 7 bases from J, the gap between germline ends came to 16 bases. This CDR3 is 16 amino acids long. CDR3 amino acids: CASSQDPERIGNEQFF. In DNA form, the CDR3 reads TGCGCCAGCAGCCAAGATCCCGAGAGAATCGGTAATGAGCAGTTCTTC.

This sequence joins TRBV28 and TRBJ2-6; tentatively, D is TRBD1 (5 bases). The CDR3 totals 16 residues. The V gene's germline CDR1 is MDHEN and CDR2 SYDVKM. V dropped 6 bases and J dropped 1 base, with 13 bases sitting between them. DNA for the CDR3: TGTGCCAGCAGACACCCTCAGGGTTCTGGGGCCAACGTCCTGACTTTC. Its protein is CASRHPQGSGANVLTF.

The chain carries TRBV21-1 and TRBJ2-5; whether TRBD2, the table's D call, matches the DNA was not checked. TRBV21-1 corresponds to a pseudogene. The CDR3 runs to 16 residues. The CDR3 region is CASSTRLAAYQETQYF. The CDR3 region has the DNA TGTGCCAGCAGCACCCGACTAGCGGCGTACCAAGAGACCCAGTACTTC.

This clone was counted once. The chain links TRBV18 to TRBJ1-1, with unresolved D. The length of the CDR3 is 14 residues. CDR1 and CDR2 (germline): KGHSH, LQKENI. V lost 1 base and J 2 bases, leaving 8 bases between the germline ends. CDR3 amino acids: CASSPRGHNTEAFF. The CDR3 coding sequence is TGTGCCAGCTCACCACGAGGCCACAACACTGAAGCTTTCTTT.

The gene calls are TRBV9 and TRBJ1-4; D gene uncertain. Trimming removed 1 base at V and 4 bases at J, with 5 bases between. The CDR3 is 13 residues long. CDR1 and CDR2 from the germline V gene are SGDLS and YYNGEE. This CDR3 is CASSVRHNEKLFF. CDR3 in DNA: TGTGCCAGCAGCGTACGGCATAATGAAAAACTGTTTTTT.